The 20 T cell receptor beta chains presented below share a single source sample, sequenced in a study of T cells in Graves' hyperthyroidism and ophthalmopathy. Amplification of TCR beta CDR3 regions was performed using RNA transcripts as template. A set of HTBI primers served as the primers for a first-round RT-PCR of the TCR CDR3. TCRdb re-called the multiplex PCR reads with MiXCR, one entry per CDR3 protein. Seen here are over 200,000 distinct CDR3 sequences, roughly 17% observed once, and the top ten hold roughly 50%. Sequencing was done on a sample of blood. These receptor sequences come from a man aged 50-59 years with Graves' hyperthyroidism.

A word on this clonotype: A read error may produce the germline difference seen at one junction end. The chain combines TRBV19 with TRBJ2-5, with a possible D match to TRBD1 (6 bases). The CDR3 has 16 amino acids. CDR1 is LNHDA and CDR2 is SQIVND in the germline V gene (reference sequence). Here the CDR3 DNA reads TGTGCCAGTAGTACAGGACAGAATGACGTCTCCGTGGGCGCGCACTTC. This sequence encodes CASSTGQNDVSVGAHF.

Comments on this clonotype: With a much larger clone just one base away, this may be a read error. This chain links TRBV7-9 with TRBJ2-1; TRBD2 agrees at 8 bases. Trimming cost V 3 bases and J 8 bases; bases outside gene matches: 21. The CDR3 is 19 residues long. The V gene's germline CDR1 is SEHNR and CDR2 FQNEAQ (reference sequence). The CDR3 coding sequence is TGTGCCAGCAGCTTGGGTCGGGTGGCTAGCGGGTCGGTCTGGTATGAGCAGTTCTTC. Its translation: CASSLGRVASGSVWYEQFF.

This clonotype was recorded once. The rearrangement joins TRBV5-1 to TRBJ2-5, with TRBD1 identical over 7 bases. The junction had 7 bases not matched to a gene; V was cut back by 3 bases and J by 5 bases. Germline loops: CDR1 SGHRS, CDR2 YFSETQ. CDR3 length: 14 residues. CDR3 sequence: CASSSGRGFETQYF. Here the CDR3 DNA reads TGCGCCAGCAGCTCGGGCAGGGGGTTTGAGACCCAGTACTTC.

There are many counts of this clonotype. This chain's CDR3 is CASSDLRTEQFF. The CDR3 nucleotides are TGTGCCAGCAGTGACCTGAGGACCGAGCAGTTCTTC. V and J are TRBV2 and TRBJ2-1; D ambiguous. Per the germline V gene, CDR1 is SNHLY and CDR2 is FYNNEI. The V end lost 3 bases, the J end lost 10 bases, and 10 bases lay between the germline ends. The CDR3 spans 12 residues. The complete variable domain, with remaining parts taken from reference TRBV2 and TRBJ2-1, reads EPEVTQTPSHQVTQMGQEVILRCVPISNHLYFYWYRQILGQKVEFLVSFYNNEISEKSEIFDDQFSVERPDGSNFTLKIRSTKLEDSAMYFCASSDLRTEQFFGPGTRLTVL.

This clonotype was recorded at least ten times. The V gene is TRBV11-2, the J gene TRBJ2-7; TRBD2 aligns across 7 bases. The ends lost 4 bases at V and 2 bases at J; junction bases unmatched: 17. The CDR3 has 18 residues. Germline V CDR1 and CDR2: SGHAT, FQNNGV. CDR3 amino acids: CASSSLWTGLAETYEQYF. In DNA form, the CDR3 reads TGTGCCAGCAGCTCCCTATGGACTGGGCTAGCGGAAACCTACGAGCAGTACTTC.

Many counts were recorded for this clonotype. The V gene is TRBV20-1, the J gene TRBJ1-1; TRBD1 aligns across 7 bases. This CDR3 spans 14 amino acids. V shed 4 bases, J shed 5 bases, and the junction held 10 bases outside the gene matches. Germline V CDR1 and CDR2: DFQATT, SNEGSKA (reference sequence). In DNA, the CDR3 is TGCAGTGCTAAAGGACAGGTCGATTTTACTGAAGCTTTCTTT. It is translated as CSAKGQVDFTEAFF.

This clonotype was seen ten or more times. CDR3 region: CASSFGQGYGYTF. The CDR3 DNA reads TGTGCCAGCAGCTTTGGGCAGGGGTATGGCTACACCTTC. The rearrangement joins TRBV11-2 to TRBJ1-2, with D possibly TRBD1 on 6 matching bases. Trimming took 3 bases from V and 5 from J, leaving 10 bases between them. The CDR3 has 13 residues. CDR1 is SGHAT, CDR2 FQNNGV, per germline.

In its sample, this clonotype was seen many times. The rearrangement joins TRBV12-3 or TRBV12-4 to TRBJ2-3, with D maybe TRBD1 (7 bases). This CDR3 is 15 amino acids long. Trimming removed 6 bases from V and 7 bases from J, with 20 bases in between. The DNA for the CDR3 is TGTGCCAGCAGCGAACAGGGGACGGGGGTGAATACGCAGTATTTT. Translation gives CASSEQGTGVNTQYF.

This clonotype was recorded at least ten times. The V call is TRBV6-1, the J call TRBJ2-1; the D call may be TRBD1 or TRBD2 (6 bases each). CDR1 MNHNS and CDR2 SASEGT come from the germline V gene. V shed 7 bases and J shed 4 bases, with 14 bases lying between them. The CDR3 is 14 residues long. The CDR3 DNA follows: TGTGCCAGCACCCAGGGGACTGGTTACAATGAGCAGTTCTTC. This encodes CASTQGTGYNEQFF.

This clonotype was seen many times. The chain combines TRBV6-1 with TRBJ2-7, with 8 bases aligning to TRBD2. CDR1 is MNHNS and CDR2 is SASEGT in the germline V gene. The CDR3 is 15 residues long. V lost 6 bases, J lost 2 bases, and 9 bases stayed unmatched. The CDR3 DNA follows: TGTGCCAGCAGCGCGGGAGGCGGGAGAACCTACGAGCAGTACTTC. This translates into CASSAGGGRTYEQYF.

This clonotype occurred once. The DNA for the CDR3 is TGCAGTGCTAGCCCACTAACTAGCGGGAACGGGGAGCAGTACTTC. This translates into CSASPLTSGNGEQYF. This sequence joins TRBV20-1 and TRBJ2-7, with TRBD2 matching over 10 bases. The CDR3 has 15 amino acids. V lost 3 bases, J lost 7 bases, and 12 bases stayed unmatched. Germline CDR1 is DFQATT and CDR2 is SNEGSKA (reference sequence).

This clonotype was observed many times. This chain links TRBV27 with TRBJ1-6; D gene uncertain. Trimming stripped 6 bases from V and 8 bases from J, with 11 bases between. Germline lookup yields CDR1 MNHEY and CDR2 SMNVEV (reference sequence). This CDR3 has 13 residues. The CDR3 loop reads CASSPGLDSPLHF. In DNA, the CDR3 is TGTGCCAGCAGCCCAGGTCTTGATTCACCCCTCCACTTT.

There are many counts of this clonotype. The rearrangement links TRBV28 to TRBJ2-7; perhaps D is TRBD1 or TRBD2 (5 bases each). Per the germline V gene, CDR1 is MDHEN and CDR2 is SYDVKM. The V gene lost 5 bases and the J gene lost 5 bases, with 16 bases spanning the gap. This CDR3 has 14 amino acids. The CDR3 DNA reads TGTGCCAGCAGTCGCGCCGGGGCGATAAACGAGCAGTACTTC. Translating it yields CASSRAGAINEQYF.

This clonotype has only a few counts. The chain has TRBV5-1 and TRBJ1-2; maybe TRBD1 (5 bases). Germline CDR1 is SGHRS and CDR2 is YFSETQ. V was shortened by 2 bases and J by 8 bases, with 13 bases between the two germline ends. The CDR3 covers 13 residues. CDR3 DNA: TGCGCCAGCAGCTTCGGGACTTTGGGCGGCTACACCTTC. Amino acids: CASSFGTLGGYTF. The full variable domain, its missing parts supplied by reference TRBV5-1 and TRBJ1-2, is KAGVTQTPRYLIKTRGQQVTLSCSPISGHRSVSWYQQTPGQGLQFLFEYFSETQRNKGNFPGRFSGRQFSNSRSEMNVSTLELGDSALYLCASSFGTLGGYTFGSGTRLTVV.

This clonotype was found many times. The V gene is TRBV15, the J gene TRBJ1-5, with D hard to call. The germline V gene has CDR1 LNHNV and CDR2 YYDKDF (reference sequence). This CDR3 has 15 amino acids. Trimming shortened V by 0 bases and J by 0 bases, and 6 bases separated the two germline ends. CDR3 in amino acids: CATSRDEVSNQPQHF. In DNA, the CDR3 is TGTGCCACCAGCAGAGACGAGGTTAGCAATCAGCCCCAGCATTTT.

This chain connects TRBV9 to TRBJ2-3; the match to TRBD1 covers 7 bases. Germline assignment: CDR1 SGDLS and CDR2 YYNGEE. The trim removed 7 bases at V and 5 bases at J, leaving 10 bases unmatched. This CDR3 is built from 14 residues. The CDR3 sequence is CASSLGQGVDTQYF. As DNA, the CDR3 is TGTGCCAGCTCCCTAGGGCAGGGGGTAGATACGCAGTATTTT. Together with reference TRBV9 and TRBJ2-3, the CDR3 gives the full variable domain: DSGVTQTPKHLITATGQRVTLRCSPRSGDLSVYWYQQSLDQGLQFLIQYYNGEERAKGNILERFSAQQFPDLHSELNLSSLELGDSALYFCASSLGQGVDTQYFGPGTRLTVL.

This chain uses TRBV6-2 or TRBV6-3 with TRBJ2-3; D not certain. Germline V gene sequence: CDR1 MNHEY, CDR2 SVGEGT. The CDR3 runs 12 residues. Deletions cut 7 bases from V and 2 bases from J, with 7 bases between. The CDR3 DNA sequence: TGTGCCAGCAATACAGCCACAGATACGCAGTATTTT. Translating it yields CASNTATDTQYF.

The J gene is TRBJ2-4, the V gene TRBV19; perhaps D is TRBD1 or TRBD2 (5 bases each). The CDR3 extends over 14 amino acids. Per the germline V gene, CDR1 is LNHDA and CDR2 is SQIVND (reference sequence). The V and J ends lost 9 bases and 8 bases respectively, with 20 bases between them. The CDR3: CASHPFGGADIQYF. The CDR3 DNA reads TGTGCCAGCCATCCCTTTGGGGGTGCGGACATTCAGTACTTC.

As for this clonotype: Possible read error: a much larger clone is one base away. The V and J genes are TRBV20-1 and TRBJ2-7, with 12 bases identical to TRBD2. The J call is in doubt because the DNA end fits TRBJ2-1 better. Germline V lookup: CDR1 DFQATT, CDR2 SNEGSKA (reference sequence). The CDR3 spans 15 residues. CDR3 DNA: TGCAGTGCTAGAGCCCCGACTAGCGGGGGATACGAGCAGTTCTTC. This sequence encodes CSARAPTSGGYEQFF.

This clonotype was found many times. The rearrangement uses TRBV5-1 and TRBJ2-7, with 7 positions matching TRBD1. The CDR3 contains 16 residues. Unmatched junction bases numbered 15, after V lost 2 bases and J lost 7 bases. Germline V CDR1 and CDR2: SGHRS, YFSETQ. CDR3 sequence reads: CASSLPRQGSRIEQYF. In nucleotides, the CDR3 is TGCGCCAGCAGCTTACCTAGACAGGGAAGTCGGATTGAGCAGTACTTC.